This TCR beta chain derives from a study of cytotoxic CD8 clonotypes in ibrutinib-treated CLL. The repertoire was sequenced with immunoSEQ multiplex PCR; TCRdb's copy has only in-frame clones and lacks some. The data contain roughly 220,000 clones, roughly three quarters of them singletons. The CDR3 is made up of 11 amino acids. The germline gives CDR1 MNHEY, CDR2 SMNVEV (reference sequence). V was clipped by 3 bases and J by 9 bases, with 6 bases between them. The sequence derives from a human donor with chronic lymphocytic leukemia. The chain is built from TRBV27 and TRBJ2-1; D possibly corresponds to TRBD2 (6 bases). The sequencing here drew on PBMCs, taken after 12 months of ibrutinib treatment. CDR3 nucleotide sequence: TGTGCCAGCAGTTTCGGGGGTGAGCAGTTCTTC. Translation: CASSFGGEQFF.